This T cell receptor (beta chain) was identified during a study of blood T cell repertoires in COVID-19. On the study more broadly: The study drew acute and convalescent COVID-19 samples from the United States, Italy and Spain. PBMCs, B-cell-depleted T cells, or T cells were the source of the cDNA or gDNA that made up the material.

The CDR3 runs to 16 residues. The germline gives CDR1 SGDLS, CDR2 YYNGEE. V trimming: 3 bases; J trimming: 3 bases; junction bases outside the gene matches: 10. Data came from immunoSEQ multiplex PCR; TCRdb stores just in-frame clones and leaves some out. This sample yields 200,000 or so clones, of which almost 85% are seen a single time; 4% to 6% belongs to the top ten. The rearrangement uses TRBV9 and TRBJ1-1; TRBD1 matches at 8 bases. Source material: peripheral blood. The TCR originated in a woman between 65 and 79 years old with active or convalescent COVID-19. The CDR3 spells CASSAHGVQGDTEAFF. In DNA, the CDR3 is TGTGCCAGCAGCGCACATGGCGTACAGGGGGACACTGAAGCTTTCTTT.